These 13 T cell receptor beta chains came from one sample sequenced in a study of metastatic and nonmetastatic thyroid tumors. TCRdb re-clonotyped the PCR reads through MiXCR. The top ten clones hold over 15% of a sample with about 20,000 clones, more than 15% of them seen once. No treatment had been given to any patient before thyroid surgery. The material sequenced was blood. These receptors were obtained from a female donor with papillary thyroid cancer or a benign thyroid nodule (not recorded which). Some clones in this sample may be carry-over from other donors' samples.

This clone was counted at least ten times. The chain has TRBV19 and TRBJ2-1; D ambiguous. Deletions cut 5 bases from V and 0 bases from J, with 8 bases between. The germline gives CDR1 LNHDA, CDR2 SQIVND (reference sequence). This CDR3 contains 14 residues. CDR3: CASSFTSSYNEQFF. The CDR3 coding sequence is TGTGCCAGTAGTTTCACGAGCTCCTACAATGAGCAGTTCTTC.

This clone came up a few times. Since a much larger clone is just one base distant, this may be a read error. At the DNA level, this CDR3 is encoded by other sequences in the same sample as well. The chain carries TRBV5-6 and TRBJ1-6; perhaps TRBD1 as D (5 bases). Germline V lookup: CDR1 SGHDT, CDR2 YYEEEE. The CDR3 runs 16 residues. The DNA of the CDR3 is TGCGCCAGCAGCCTGGGACGAGATGAGAGGACTTCACCCCTCCACTTT. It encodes CASSLGRDERTSPLHF.

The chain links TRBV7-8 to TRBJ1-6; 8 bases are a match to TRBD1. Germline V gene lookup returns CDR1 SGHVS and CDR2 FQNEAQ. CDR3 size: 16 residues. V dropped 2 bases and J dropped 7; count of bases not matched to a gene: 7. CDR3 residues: CASSLRQGLENSPLHF. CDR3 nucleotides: TGTGCCAGCAGCTTACGACAGGGGTTGGAGAATTCACCCCTCCACTTT.

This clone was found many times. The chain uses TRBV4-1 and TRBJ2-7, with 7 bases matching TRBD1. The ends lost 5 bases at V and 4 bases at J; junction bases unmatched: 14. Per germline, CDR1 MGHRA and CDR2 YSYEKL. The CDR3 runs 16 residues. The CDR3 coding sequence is TGCGCCAGCAGCTTGCCGCCGGGACAGTCACAGTACGAGCAGTACTTC. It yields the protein CASSLPPGQSQYEQYF.

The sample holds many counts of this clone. CDR3 residues: CASSPPEGQPQHF. The CDR3 DNA reads TGTGCCAGCAGCCCCCCGGAGGGTCAGCCCCAGCATTTT. This chain uses TRBV3-1 with TRBJ1-5; D not resolved. The CDR3 is made up of 13 amino acids. Per germline, CDR1 LGHDT and CDR2 YNNKEL (reference sequence). V shed 4 bases and J shed 6 bases, with 10 bases lying between them.

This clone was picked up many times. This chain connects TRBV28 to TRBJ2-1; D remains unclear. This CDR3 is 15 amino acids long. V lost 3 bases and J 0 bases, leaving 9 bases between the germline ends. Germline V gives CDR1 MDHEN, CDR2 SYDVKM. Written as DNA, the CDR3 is TGTGCCAGCAGTTTCGGTCTGATCTCCTACAATGAGCAGTTCTTC. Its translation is CASSFGLISYNEQFF.

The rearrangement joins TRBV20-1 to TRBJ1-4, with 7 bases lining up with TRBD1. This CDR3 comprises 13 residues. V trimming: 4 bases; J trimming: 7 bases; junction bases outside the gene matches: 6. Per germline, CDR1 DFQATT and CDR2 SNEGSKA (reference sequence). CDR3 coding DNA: TGCAGTGCTACAGGGGGGGATGGTGAAAAACTGTTTTTT. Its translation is CSATGGDGEKLFF.

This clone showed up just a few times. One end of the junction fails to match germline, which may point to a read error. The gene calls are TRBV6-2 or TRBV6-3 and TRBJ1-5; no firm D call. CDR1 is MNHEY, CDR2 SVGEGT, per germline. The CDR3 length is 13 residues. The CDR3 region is CASSHSWTQPQHF. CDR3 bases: TGTGCCAGCAGTCACTCATGGACTCAACCCCAGCATTTT.

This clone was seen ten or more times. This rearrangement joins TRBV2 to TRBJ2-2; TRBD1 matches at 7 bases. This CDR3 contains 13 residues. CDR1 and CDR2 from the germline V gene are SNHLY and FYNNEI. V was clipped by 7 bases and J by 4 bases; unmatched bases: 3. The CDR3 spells CASTNRGTGELFF. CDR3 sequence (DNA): TGTGCCAGCACCAACAGGGGCACCGGGGAGCTGTTTTTT. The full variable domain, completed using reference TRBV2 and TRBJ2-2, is EPEVTQTPSHQVTQMGQEVILRCVPISNHLYFYWYRQILGQKVEFLVSFYNNEISEKSEIFDDQFSVERPDGSNFTLKIRSTKLEDSAMYFCASTNRGTGELFFGEGSRLTVL.

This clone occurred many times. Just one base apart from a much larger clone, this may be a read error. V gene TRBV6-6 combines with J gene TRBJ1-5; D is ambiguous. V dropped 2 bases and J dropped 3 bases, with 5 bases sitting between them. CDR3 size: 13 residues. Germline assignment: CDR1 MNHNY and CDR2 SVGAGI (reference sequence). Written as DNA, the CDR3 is TGTGCCAGCAGTTACAGGACCAATCAGCCCCAGCATTTT. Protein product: CASSYRTNQPQHF.

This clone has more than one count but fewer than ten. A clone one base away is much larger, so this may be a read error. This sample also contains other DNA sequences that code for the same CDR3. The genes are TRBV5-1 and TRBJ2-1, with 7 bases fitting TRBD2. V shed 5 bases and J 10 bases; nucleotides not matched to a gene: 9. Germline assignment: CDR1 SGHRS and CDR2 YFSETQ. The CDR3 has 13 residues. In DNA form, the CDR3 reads TGCGCCAGCAGGTGGGAGGGCCTTTTCGAGCAGTTCTTC. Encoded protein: CASRWEGLFEQFF.

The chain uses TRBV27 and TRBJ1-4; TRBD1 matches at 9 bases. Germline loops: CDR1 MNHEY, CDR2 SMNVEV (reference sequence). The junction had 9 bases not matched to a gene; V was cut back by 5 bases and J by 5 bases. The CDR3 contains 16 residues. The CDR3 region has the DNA TGTGCCAGCAGTCCACCCGGGACAGGGTTCAATGAAAAACTGTTTTTT. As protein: CASSPPGTGFNEKLFF.

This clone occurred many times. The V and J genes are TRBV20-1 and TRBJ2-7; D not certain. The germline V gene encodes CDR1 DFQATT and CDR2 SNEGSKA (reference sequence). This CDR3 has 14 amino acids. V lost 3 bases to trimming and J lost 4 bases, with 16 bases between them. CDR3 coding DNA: TGCAGTGCTAGGGTTGTGACGGGCACGTACGAGCAGTACTTC. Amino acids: CSARVVTGTYEQYF.